Listed here is a single TCR beta chain. Generated by immunoSEQ multiplex PCR, the TCRdb table keeps only in-frame clones and is missing some. The sample lists about 27,000 clones, 82% occurring once. The sample originates from a study of OX40 agonist ivuxolimab in advanced cancers. On the study more broadly: Ivuxolimab, an agonist antibody against OX40 (CD134), was given to patients.

Peripheral blood came from all dose cohorts at three timepoints. V was clipped by 4 bases and J by 2 bases; unmatched bases: 10. This CDR3 region has 18 residues. Germline V gives CDR1 MGHRA, CDR2 YSYEKL. The sequence was collected from an adult with an advanced solid tumor such as melanoma, head and neck, liver or kidney cancer. Here the sequenced sample was CD4+ or CD8+ T cells sorted from blood, taken in a trial of the OX40 agonist ivuxolimab. The V gene is TRBV4-1, the J gene TRBJ1-5; 11 bases agree with TRBD1. The CDR3 here is CASSPLPGQGVRNQPQHF. The DNA for the CDR3 is TGCGCCAGCAGCCCCCTCCCGGGACAGGGGGTCCGCAATCAGCCCCAGCATTTT.